The clone carrying this TCR beta chain was observed at least ten times. Its antigen is unknown. This sample is drawn from a study of CD8 T cells in ankylosing spondylitis. Notes on the study in general: As for the disease-linked clones, they showed a CD8+ phenotype and occurred at relatively low frequencies in peripheral blood. In the blood and synovial fluid of reactive arthritis, some motif variants had been previously reported.

Deletions cut 7 bases from V and 3 bases from J, with 10 bases between. Germline CDR1 WSHSY, CDR2 SAAADI. The CDR3 is made up of 13 amino acids. Quantitative 5'-RACE with molecular barcodes produced the TCR beta libraries. TCRdb fed the 5' RACE reads into MiXCR, producing one record per CDR3 protein. The data show 230,000 or so distinct CDR3 sequences, approximately 20% seen once. The gene calls are TRBV10-2 and TRBJ1-5; D uncertain. This TCR derives from a male donor with ankylosing spondylitis or in good health (not recorded which). Sequenced input: blood, either unsorted or a sorted T cell fraction (not recorded which). The CDR3 is CASIGQHNQPQHF. As DNA, the CDR3 is TGCGCCAGCATTGGGCAGCACAATCAGCCCCAGCATTTT.